The source of this T cell receptor beta chain is a study of human T cells and chemical hapten exposure. Findings of the study overall: Among expanded TCRs, significantly more large CDR3 similarity clusters formed than among controls. There was no change with DPC sensitization in TCRs above 1 in 1000 frequency.

Time point noted: patch test 3, about 24 weeks after DPC sensitization. The sample's treatment: therapeutic diphenylcyclopropenone sensitization with weekly scalp DPC. As to this clonotype: Its specificity is not known.

The germline V gene encodes CDR1 MNHEY and CDR2 SMNVEV (reference sequence). The CDR3 has 14 residues. The ends were cut back, 4 bases at V and 8 bases at J, with 14 bases in the middle. For the library, individual cDNA molecules each received unique molecular identifiers. Original data processing: Counts of TCRs in each sample centred on a median of about 96,000 and extended from approximately 25,000 to 650,000. TCRdb passed the RACE reads through MiXCR, listing each CDR3 protein once. The V and J calls follow TCRdb's processing rather than the paper's. The sample yields some 97,000 distinct CDR3 sequences, roughly a quarter seen once.

The TCR originated in a man aged 35-49 years with alopecia areata. Some clones in this sample may be carry-over from other donors' samples. The sample in question was whole blood, obtained in connection with sensitization to the hapten diphenylcyclopropenone (DPC). The V gene is TRBV27, the J gene TRBJ1-4; D remains unclear. The chain's CDR3 is CASSSPARGEKLFF. In DNA, the CDR3 is TGTGCCAGCAGTTCTCCGGCCCGTGGCGAAAAACTGTTTTTT. Based on the CDR3 plus reference TRBV27 and TRBJ1-4, the full variable domain is EAQVTQNPRYLITVTGKKLTVTCSQNMNHEYMSWYRQDPGLGLRQIYYSMNVEVTDKGDVPEGYKVSRKEKRNFPLILESPSPNQTSLYFCASSSPARGEKLFFGSGTQLSVL.